The T cell receptor beta chain under discussion was sequenced for a study of blood T cell repertoires in COVID-19. The protocol was immunoSEQ multiplex PCR, while the TCRdb copy is restricted to in-frame clones and leaves out a portion. This table holds 180,000 or so clones, 86% found once. This CDR3 comprises 14 residues. Germline loops: CDR1 MRHNA, CDR2 SNTAGT. Between the trimmed V and J ends, which lost 2 bases and 4 bases, there was a span of 10 bases. This clone appeared once. The J gene is TRBJ2-3, the V gene TRBV6-4; tentative D call: TRBD2 (6 bases). The sample taken for sequencing was peripheral blood. This clonotype originated in a man aged 65 to 85 with acute or convalescent COVID-19. CDR3 sequence (DNA): TGTGCCAGCAGTGACCCCGGAGGGTCAGATACGCAGTATTTT. It codes for CASSDPGGSDTQYF.